This T cell receptor beta chain was identified during a study of shared clonotypes between healthy human individuals. General observations from the study: Owing to a small donor count, the genetic and exposure-history diversity represented was limited.

The assay was run at deep level. DNA input for the unsorted PBMC replicate PCRs was about 0.3 ug, 30,000 or so T cell genomes. Libraries were prepared by immunoSEQ multiplex PCR; TCRdb keeps only in-frame clonotypes and omits some of them. The profile shows fewer than 600,000 clones, approximately 80% of them singletons. Remarks on this clone: No antigen is known for it.

Donors had no recently reported acute infections or vaccinations and were HIV-negative. Source material: PBMCs. This receptor was identified in a woman in her thirties or forties in good health. Some clones in this sample may be carry-over from other donors' samples.

The DNA of the CDR3 is TGTGCCAGCAGGCTCGGTCCGGCCAAAAACATTCAGTACTTC. Translated: CASRLGPAKNIQYF. The chain recombines TRBV6-5 with TRBJ2-4; D not certain. Trimming pared 6 bases from V and 1 base from J, leaving 10 bases between. The germline gives CDR1 MNHEY, CDR2 SVGAGI. The length of the CDR3 is 14 residues.